Sequencing of this TCR beta chain was carried out in a study of regulatory T cells in long-lasting Graves disease. Findings of the study overall: Persistent cases favored TRBV28, TRBJ1-2 and TRBJ2-5.

As for time point: newly diagnosed GD, antithyroid drugs for less than 3 months. The authors made the TCR library using RNA they extracted from PBMCs. As a group, patients came from one endocrinology department in Xi'an, China. CDR1 is DFQATT, CDR2 SNEGSKA, per germline (reference sequence). V lost 8 bases to trimming and J lost 1 base, with 11 bases between them. The CDR3 is 13 residues long. Building of the TCR beta libraries involved iRepertoire HTBI primers and Arm-PCR of CDR3 regions. TCRdb used MiXCR to reprocess the multiplex PCR reads, holding one entry per CDR3 protein. The sample holds 400,000 to 650,000 distinct CDR3 sequences, around 16% seen once. About this clonotype itself: Its antigen is not identified.

Separately, the same data were catalogued under a study of T cells in Graves' hyperthyroidism and ophthalmopathy. That study adds: Aged 18 to 65, the patients had hyperthyroidism that was newly diagnosed and had lasted under 2 months. First-round RT-PCR of the TCR CDR3 relied on the HTBI primer set.

Specimen: peripheral blood mononuclear cells (PBMCs), collected at new diagnosis, from a patient treated with antithyroid drugs. This TCR was recovered from a woman aged 40-65 years with Graves disease. This rearrangement joins TRBV20-1 to TRBJ1-4, with D possibly TRBD1 on 5 matching bases. The CDR3 DNA reads as TGCAGTCAGAGACAGAGAACTAATGAAAAACTGTTTTTT. It specifies CSQRQRTNEKLFF.